The 9 T cell receptor beta chains presented below share a single source sample, sequenced in a study of cytomegalovirus exposure and HLA in healthy donors. In the PCR, 60 Vbeta and 13 Jbeta primers were used. The assay was immunoSEQ multiplex PCR, and TCRdb's table has in-frame clones only and misses some. The data show approximately 150,000 clones, about two thirds seen once. The sequenced sample consisted of PBMCs. The origin of the receptors is a woman between 18 and 29 years old in good health and CMV-seropositive.

The rearrangement uses TRBV2 and TRBJ2-7, with D perhaps TRBD2 (5 bases). The CDR3 runs 15 residues. Per germline, CDR1 SNHLY and CDR2 FYNNEI. V was shortened by 5 bases and J by 5 bases, with 19 bases between the two germline ends. The CDR3 loop is CASSKYGEVRDEQYF. Here the CDR3 DNA reads TGTGCCAGCAGTAAATACGGGGAAGTCCGGGACGAGCAGTACTTC.

This clone was recorded a few times. The chain joins TRBV9 to TRBJ2-1; the match to TRBD2 covers 10 bases. Losses at the gene ends were 2 bases for V and 9 bases for J; bases not matched to a gene: 5. The CDR3 runs 14 residues. Germline CDR1 is SGDLS and CDR2 is YYNGEE. CDR3 amino acids: CASSVRLAGGEQFF. The DNA for the CDR3 is TGTGCCAGCAGCGTTCGACTAGCGGGCGGTGAGCAGTTCTTC.

The genes are TRBV5-5 and TRBJ1-2, with 7 bases matching TRBD1. Germline CDR1 is SGHKS and CDR2 is YYEKEE (reference sequence). The CDR3 sequence is 14 residues long. V shed 4 bases and J 8 bases; nucleotides not matched to a gene: 11. The CDR3 sequence: CASSPTTGYEGYTF. In nucleotides, the CDR3 is TGTGCCAGCAGCCCCACGACAGGGTATGAGGGCTACACCTTC.

This clone was recorded only once. The CDR3 sequence is CASSQTSGSADTQYF. In DNA form, the CDR3 reads TGTGCCAGCAGTCAGACTAGCGGGAGCGCAGATACGCAGTATTTT. The chain carries TRBV2 and TRBJ2-3; TRBD2 matches at 12 bases. Germline CDR1 and CDR2: SNHLY and FYNNEI. CDR3 size: 15 residues. J was trimmed by 4 bases and V by 5 bases; bases with no gene match: 4.

This clone showed up just once. The V and J genes are TRBV6-5 and TRBJ2-7; 7 bases line up with TRBD1. CDR1 MNHEY and CDR2 SVGAGI come from the germline V gene. There are 13 residues in the CDR3. Unmatched junction bases numbered 4, after V lost 6 bases and J lost 2 bases. The CDR3 loop reads CASSGTVTYEQYF. CDR3 bases: TGTGCCAGCAGCGGGACAGTGACCTACGAGCAGTACTTC.

This clone was detected only once. CDR3 nucleotide sequence: TGTGCCAGCAATCCGGGACTAGCGGTTAATGAGCAGTTCTTC. Translating it yields CASNPGLAVNEQFF. This chain links TRBV6-5 with TRBJ2-1; 11 bases are shared with TRBD2. CDR3 length: 14 amino acids. CDR1 and CDR2 (germline): MNHEY, SVGAGI. J gave up 7 bases and V 7 bases, and 6 bases lay outside the gene matches.

The chain employs TRBV4-2 and TRBJ1-1, with 8 bases aligning to TRBD1. Germline V gives CDR1 LGHNA, CDR2 YNFKEQ. CDR3 length: 14 residues. Trimming at V came to 4 bases and at J to 6 bases, leaving 7 bases not matched to a gene. The CDR3 is CASSRIGQGSEAFF. The CDR3 DNA sequence: TGTGCCAGCAGCCGCATCGGACAGGGCTCTGAAGCTTTCTTT.

V and J are TRBV5-4 and TRBJ2-1, with 7 bases fitting TRBD2. V was clipped by 0 bases and J by 4 bases; unmatched bases: 10. The CDR3 contains 17 residues. In germline, CDR1 is SGHNT, CDR2 YYREEE (reference sequence). CDR3 DNA sequence: TGTGCCAGCAGCTTGGGCCCGCTAGGAGCGGGGTACAATGAGCAGTTCTTC. Residues: CASSLGPLGAGYNEQFF.

This clone has only one observation. J is TRBJ2-1 and V is TRBV9; D may be TRBD1 (6 bases). CDR1 SGDLS and CDR2 YYNGEE come from the germline V gene. V was trimmed by 0 bases and J by 6 bases, leaving 10 bases between them. The CDR3 has 14 residues. Written as DNA, the CDR3 is TGTGCCAGCAGCGTAGAGGGGGTCCTCAATGAGCAGTTCTTC. Translation gives CASSVEGVLNEQFF.